One T cell receptor beta chain is described in this entry. Its antigen is still unknown. Base quality data are lacking; no much larger clone is found one base away. The record originates from a study of cytomegalovirus exposure and HLA in healthy donors (TCRdb year 2017). General notes on the study: An earlier analysis of several hundred of the donors reported 276 Gb of sequence data and roughly 120 million unique TCR beta sequences obtained from roughly 180 million T cells. Around 320 gigabases of sequencing data and tens of millions of unique TCR sequences were included in an early release covering under 650 HLA-typed donors. Of the approximately 400 genotyped donors, over 65% fell in the genetic ancestry cluster associated with self-reported Caucasian donors. The study aimed to test whether signatures of past pathogen exposure could be identified by cataloging public T cell receptors. The study used immunosequencing to profile the T cell repertoires of under 700 subjects and linked those repertoires to cytomegalovirus serostatus. Along with the approximately 700-subject first cohort, a separate validation cohort of approximately 110 different subjects was used. To predict cytomegalovirus infection status, the study combined high-throughput TCR immunosequencing, statistical association of individual TCRs with disease status, and machine learning. To study patterns of TCR occurrence, a later analysis re-analyzed previously published TCR beta repertoires from just over 650 donors and added high-resolution HLA genotyping. Rather than using new phenotypic data, the later analysis identified candidate immune exposures from TCR beta sequences and from how often those sequences occurred across donors. An earlier analysis of several hundred of the donors applied high-throughput TCR beta sequencing to assess whether each TCR beta V gene segment acted as functional or pseudogenic. Donor age, sex, ethnicity and CMV serostatus were compiled together with the repertoire data. A later genetic analysis took genome-wide SNP genotypes for about 55% of the roughly 670 donors and used that subset as a discovery cohort. All discovery cohort repertoires had been generated on a single sequencing platform. Class I and class II HLA loci were covered by the typing at four-digit resolution. Typing coverage varied by locus: about 620-630 donors for A, B, C, DRB1 and DQB1; about 520 for DQA1; over 600 for DPA1; more than 450 for DPB1. Four or five DR-DQ haplotypes were handled as single units for association and clustering because linkage in the cohort was strong. On average, about 240,000 unique TCR beta nucleotide sequences were sequenced per donor among 398 genotyped donors of the cohort, with roughly a sixth of those sequences being non-productive.

Here is what the overall study found, with its caveats: In a later analysis, HLA-associated TCR beta chains were found to be more clonally expanded and to have lower generation probabilities than equally common non-associated chains. A later analysis associated 16,951 TCR beta sequences with specific HLA alleles at a false discovery rate of 0.05. Some IMGT-functional V segments, including TRBV6-2 and TRBV6-3, could not be distinguished by the 87-base-pair reads and were therefore excluded. In the study, some 160 TCR beta chains were listed as associated with cytomegalovirus. In a later analysis, most CMV-associated TCR beta chains were found to appear HLA-restricted, with HLA associations seemingly driven largely by CMV exposure. HLA typing was unavailable for some donors at each locus, so association tests used only the typed subset. The earlier analysis of about 600 of the donors excluded over 15 rarely observed V segments, including chromosome 9 orphons, because counts were too low. In a later analysis, the rate of TCR association differed among HLA loci, with DRB1 alleles having the most associated TCRs and HLA-C alleles having the fewest. A cluster of highly shared sequence variants was judged likely to be a technical artifact of the sequencing pipeline. The authors suggested that the approach could potentially be extended to other disease states and immunological phenotypes. In vitro tests confirmed that a few of the cytomegalovirus-associated TCR beta chains recognize cytomegalovirus antigens. Immune exposure information for the cohort was limited to CMV serostatus. Only TCR beta chains were sequenced in this cohort, and the absence of alpha or paired-chain data limited detectable features. In both the original and validation cohorts, the classifier was reported to diagnose cytomegalovirus status with high specificity and sensitivity. A later genetic analysis reported fewer N-insertions in productive TCRs among donors in an Asian-associated ancestry cluster than the roughly 620-donor mean. While some public TCRs were present in many individuals, most TCR sequences turned up only very rarely across donors. Correlated functional status among segregating V segments might be attributable to linkage disequilibrium, but an unknown experimental factor could not be ruled out. In a later analysis, several top co-occurrence clusters were reported to appear linked to parvovirus B19, influenza, CMV and Epstein-Barr virus. Assigning TCR associations to individual alleles was difficult when HLA alleles, especially DR and DQ, strongly co-occurred. In a later genetic analysis, a missense DCLRE1C variant was associated with V-gene and J-gene trimming of TCR beta chains, and the association was replicated in an independent cohort. A further reported finding was that TCR beta sequences accurately predicted the HLA-A and HLA-B alleles for most subjects in the first cohort. Sequencing depth was assumed to be roughly uniform across donors in the presence/absence analyses, though that assumption may not hold. Broadly in line with IMGT annotations, most TCR beta V segments showed up in productive rearrangements about 90% or about 30% of the time in an earlier analysis of 587 of the donors.

The cohort was made up of 650 to 700 healthy bone marrow donors. At the time of sampling, all cohort members were nominally healthy, though unrecorded immune exposures were likely present. The donor was CMV seronegative and belonged to the group of around 400 seronegative cohort members. A peripheral blood sample was provided by each donor, and peripheral blood mononuclear cells were used for TCR beta sequencing. Genomic DNA extraction from the blood cell samples was performed with the Qiagen DNeasy Blood Extraction Kit. The receptor library was made with the immunoSEQ multiplex PCR assay. A mixture of 60 forward primers for TCR Vbeta segments and 13 reverse primers for TCR Jbeta segments was used in the multiplex PCR. The CDR3 region of rearranged TCR beta genes was amplified from genomic DNA by a multiplex PCR assay. On the Illumina HiSeq System, the amplified TCR beta libraries were sequenced as 87-base-pair reads. The study's own analysis went as follows. A later analysis counted tens of millions of unique TCR beta chains across the 690 or so repertoires, and roughly 11 million of these chains were shared by at least two donors. To remove PCR and sequencing errors, raw reads were error-corrected and collapsed into unique sequences using a nearest-neighbor algorithm that merged closely related sequences. CDR3 sequences were aligned to IMGT reference sequences to assign V, D and J gene segments. For a sequence to be retained, at least a six-nucleotide match to both a V gene segment and a J gene segment was required. A rearrangement counted as productive if the CDR3 had no stop codons and remained in frame with V and J, and every other rearrangement counted as non-productive. CDR3 was defined by IMGT convention, running from the second conserved V-encoded cysteine to the conserved J-encoded phenylalanine. The earlier analysis of about 560 of the donors excluded any sequence lacking an unambiguous match to a single V gene segment. In an earlier analysis of around 600 of the donors, V segments were called functional above 56.7% productive rearrangements and were called segregating when the between-donor standard deviation exceeded 5%. A statistical classification framework was built to diagnose cytomegalovirus status from the catalog of TCR beta chain sequences. In a later analysis, V and J genes were assigned by comparing TCR nucleotide sequences against IMGT/GENE-DB human TR gene sequences. The TCRdist pipeline was used in a later analysis to assign CDR3 sequences and most-parsimonious VDJ recombination scenarios. In a later analysis, every TCR beta chain was defined by the combination of its CDR3 amino acid sequence and its V-gene family, and reads without a unique V-gene family were dropped. A later analysis removed roughly 590 highly shared, low-generation-probability nucleotide sequences to deal with suspected cross-contamination and a sequencing artifact. A later analysis calculated a clonal expansion index for each public chain from normalized within-repertoire ranks of inferred template counts. In a later analysis, generation probabilities were computed with a VDJ recombination model fitted to out-of-frame rearrangements, and the resulting probabilities were checked against IGoR. In a later analysis, hypergeometric tests were used to score TCR-TCR, TCR-HLA and TCR-CMV co-occurrence, with a repertoire-size bias correction applied to TCR pairs. False discovery rates were estimated in a later analysis by permuting HLA or CMV assignments 20 times. In a later analysis, co-occurring TCRs were grouped with DBSCAN, and TCRdist sequence similarity was added when clustering was performed within HLA-allele-positive subsets. For co-occurrence clustering, repertoires with fewer than 30,000 or more than 120,000 public chains were excluded, along with 5 or 6 repertoires with anomalous nucleotide sharing. TCRdb's version of the immuneACCESS table is confined to in-frame rearrangements and falls short of the full clone set. An unresolved V gene accounts for under half of the shortfall where checked; the remainder is of unknown origin. V and J calls and clone size are given by that table; D and trimming were obtained from the DNA. The sample yields over 110,000 clones; 75% to 85% were counted once. The ten largest account for just over 4.5% of the sample.

The germline V gene encodes CDR1 GTSNPN and CDR2 SVGIG (reference sequence). The CDR3 covers 14 residues, taking in both the cysteine and the phenylalanine. Of all the DNA, just the CDR3 is kept, 42 bases in frame from base 1. V is cut by 0 bases and J by 2 bases, and the space between the germline ends is 11 bases. The chain employs TRBV30 and TRBJ2-7; a tentative D match to TRBD2 spans 5 bases. This receptor was taken from a man aged 40-55 years in good health and CMV-seronegative. Sequencing was carried out using PBMCs. The CDR3 protein: CAWSVGGATYEQYF. In nucleotide form, the sequence is TGTGCCTGGAGTGTCGGAGGAGCCACCTACGAGCAGTACTTC.